The clone carrying this TCR beta chain was counted a few times. Its specificity is unknown. Unique molecular identifiers were used in preparing the TCRbeta library. TCRdb re-called the PCR reads with MiXCR, one entry per CDR3 protein. In the table there are hundreds of thousands of distinct CDR3 sequences, 13% of which are singletons. The data belong to a study of T-cell reconstitution after alpha-beta-depleted transplantation in children. Study-wide findings and caveats: At day 60, the high TCRbeta diversity found in some patients originated from recipient T cells and thymic progenitors that had survived. T-cell numbers and diversity one year post-transplant derived largely from freshly generated T cells. Reportedly, only several hundred clones from non-depleted graft cells drove alpha-beta T-cell counts at about two months.

Trimming shortened V by 8 bases and J by 1 base, and 32 bases separated the two germline ends. Germline V CDR1 and CDR2: MRHNA, SNTAGT. The CDR3 extends over 20 amino acids. The J gene is TRBJ1-1, the V gene TRBV6-4; tentative D call: TRBD1 (6 bases). Material: PBMCs, mostly from graft donor cells, obtained 360 days after TCRalphabeta/CD19-depleted stem cell transplant. The clonotype originates from a male patient younger than 18 who had a stem cell transplant for acute myeloid leukemia, so the T cells may come from the graft donor. The CDR3 bases are TGTGCCAGCCAAAGGATTGATTTGGGGGGCCTACACCTCACGAACACTGAAGCTTTCTTT. Translating it yields CASQRIDLGGLHLTNTEAFF.